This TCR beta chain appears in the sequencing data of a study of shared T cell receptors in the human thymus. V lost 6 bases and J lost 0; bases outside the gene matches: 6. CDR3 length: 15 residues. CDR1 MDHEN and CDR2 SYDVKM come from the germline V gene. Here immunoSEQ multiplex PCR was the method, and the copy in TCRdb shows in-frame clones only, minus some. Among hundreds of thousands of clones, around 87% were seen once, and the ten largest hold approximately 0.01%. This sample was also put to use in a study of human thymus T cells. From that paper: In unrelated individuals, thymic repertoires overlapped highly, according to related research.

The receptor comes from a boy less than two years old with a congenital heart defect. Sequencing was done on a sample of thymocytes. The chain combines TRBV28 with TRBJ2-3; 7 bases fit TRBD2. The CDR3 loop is CASSRGLPSTDTQYF. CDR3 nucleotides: TGTGCCAGCAGCCGGGGACTACCTAGCACAGATACGCAGTATTTT.